Below are 6 T cell receptor beta chains sequenced from a single sample in a study of blood T cell repertoires in COVID-19. The protocol was immunoSEQ multiplex PCR, while the TCRdb copy is restricted to in-frame clones and leaves out a portion. The data show fewer than 85,000 clones, under 95% seen once. Material for sequencing was peripheral blood. The receptors stem from a human donor in a cohort sampled during active COVID-19.

The rearrangement links TRBV2 to TRBJ1-5; 10 bases are shared with TRBD1. Looked up from germline, CDR1 is SNHLY and CDR2 is FYNNEI. The CDR3 length is 14 residues. Unmatched junction bases numbered 4, after V lost 6 bases and J lost 5 bases. CDR3 region: CASRDRGEHQPQHF. In DNA, the CDR3 is TGTGCCAGCAGGGACAGGGGGGAGCATCAGCCCCAGCATTTT.

V and J are TRBV30 and TRBJ2-7; perhaps TRBD1 as D (6 bases). Per germline, CDR1 GTSNPN and CDR2 SVGIG (reference sequence). Trimming left V 1 base short and J 0 bases short, with 10 bases between. CDR3 length: 14 residues. CDR3 region: CAWSGGGSSYEQYF. The CDR3, as DNA: TGTGCCTGGAGTGGAGGGGGAAGCTCCTACGAGCAGTACTTC.

This chain connects TRBV27 to TRBJ1-2; 7 bases are a match to TRBD1. The CDR3 extends over 14 amino acids. After removal of 5 bases from V and 2 bases from J, the junction contained 5 bases not matched to a gene. The germline CDR1 and CDR2 sequences are MNHEY and SMNVEV (reference sequence). CDR3 bases: TGTGCCAGCAGTACACGACAGGGAAACTATGGCTACACCTTC. Protein product: CASSTRQGNYGYTF.

The rearrangement uses TRBV3-1 (or the pseudogene TRBV3-2) and TRBJ2-5; the match to TRBD2 covers 8 bases. The CDR3 sequence is 16 residues long. Germline CDR1 is LGHDT and CDR2 is YNNKEL (reference sequence). J gave up 2 bases and V 1 base, and 6 bases lay outside the gene matches. DNA for the CDR3: TGTGCCAGCAGCCAAGCAAGAGGGACTAGGCAAGAGACCCAGTACTTC. It yields the protein CASSQARGTRQETQYF.

The rearrangement links TRBV9 to TRBJ2-1; TRBD2 might be the D (5 bases). This CDR3 is 13 amino acids long. Germline CDR1 is SGDLS and CDR2 is YYNGEE. Deletions cut 2 bases from V and 2 bases from J, with 5 bases between. The CDR3 reads CASSVGTYNEQFF. For the CDR3, the DNA is TGTGCCAGCAGCGTCGGGACCTACAATGAGCAGTTCTTC.

The chain links TRBV18 to TRBJ1-4; TRBD1 matches 8 bases. V lost 3 bases to trimming and J lost 5 bases; unmatched junction nucleotides: 5. The germline V gene has CDR1 KGHSH and CDR2 LQKENI. The CDR3 runs 15 residues. The CDR3 nucleotides read TGTGCCAGCTCACCCAACAGGGGGTCGAATGAAAAACTGTTTTTT. Protein sequence: CASSPNRGSNEKLFF.